These T cell receptor beta chains were read from a single sample in a study of cytomegalovirus exposure and HLA in healthy donors. Repertoires were generated with immunoSEQ multiplex PCR, while TCRdb's copy carries only in-frame clones and drops some. The sample records under 250,000 clones, 87% being singletons. The sample comprised PBMCs. The receptor set was obtained from a man between 18 and 29 years old in good health and CMV-seronegative. Each CDR3 is given with its conserved first and last residue. Clone size is not always given. Where it is, it says once, few, many or a class for expanded clones.

j_gene: TRBJ1-1; abundance: NA; v_gene: TRBV7-2; CDR3aa: CASSLRQGSVNTEAFF
j_gene: TRBJ2-5; abundance: NA; v_gene: TRBV7-8; CDR3aa: CASSLRLAGVQETQYF
j_gene: TRBJ1-2; abundance: NA; v_gene: TRBV15; CDR3aa: CATSRDTTNYGYTF
j_gene: TRBJ2-5; abundance: many; v_gene: TRBV7-9; CDR3aa: CASSSQGETQYF
j_gene: TRBJ2-7; abundance: once; v_gene: TRBV18; CDR3aa: CASSPRGSPAGEQYF
j_gene: TRBJ1-4; abundance: few; v_gene: TRBV28; CDR3aa: CASSLTVVALANEKLFF
j_gene: TRBJ2-7; abundance: NA; v_gene: TRBV6-1; CDR3aa: CASSSGQGVIYEQYF
j_gene: TRBJ2-7; abundance: NA; v_gene: TRBV30; CDR3aa: CAWDTGIGSYEQYF
j_gene: TRBJ1-1; abundance: NA; v_gene: TRBV28; CDR3aa: CASYQMTEAFF
j_gene: TRBJ1-1; abundance: once; v_gene: TRBV5-1; CDR3aa: CASSLARDTEAFF
j_gene: TRBJ2-7; abundance: NA; v_gene: TRBV5-1; CDR3aa: CASSAGTLTYEQYF
j_gene: TRBJ2-6; abundance: NA; v_gene: TRBV7-9; CDR3aa: CASISTGDPSGANVLTF
j_gene: TRBJ2-3; abundance: NA; v_gene: TRBV4-3; CDR3aa: CASSQLKRSGSGDTQYF
j_gene: TRBJ1-3; abundance: NA; v_gene: TRBV7-2; CDR3aa: CASSKSNPQGAGGNTIYF
j_gene: TRBJ2-7; abundance: NA; v_gene: TRBV7-8; CDR3aa: CASSLGLAGGHEQYF
j_gene: TRBJ1-2; abundance: NA; v_gene: TRBV2; CDR3aa: CASSDMQDSYGYTF
j_gene: TRBJ2-1; abundance: NA; v_gene: TRBV11-3; CDR3aa: CASSLGGTNEQFF
j_gene: TRBJ1-2; abundance: NA; v_gene: TRBV27; CDR3aa: CASSLRDRGQYGYTF
j_gene: TRBJ2-1; abundance: NA; v_gene: TRBV27; CDR3aa: CASSFLGQGYVNEQFF
j_gene: TRBJ2-7; abundance: NA; v_gene: TRBV27; CDR3aa: CASRRGQGAYEQYF
j_gene: TRBJ2-5; abundance: NA; v_gene: TRBV5-1; CDR3aa: CASSEGLAGEETQYF
j_gene: TRBJ1-1; abundance: once; v_gene: TRBV5-1; CDR3aa: CASSRFEGNTEAFF
j_gene: TRBJ1-3; abundance: NA; v_gene: TRBV6-1; CDR3aa: CASWRDTIYF
j_gene: TRBJ2-7; abundance: NA; v_gene: TRBV27; CDR3aa: CASSSWGGESEQYF
j_gene: TRBJ2-7; abundance: NA; v_gene: TRBV2; CDR3aa: CASSEGEAGATYEQYF
j_gene: TRBJ2-3; abundance: NA; v_gene: TRBV7-2; CDR3aa: CASSRLAADTQYF
j_gene: TRBJ2-3; abundance: NA; v_gene: TRBV15; CDR3aa: CATSYGLDTDTQYF
j_gene: TRBJ1-6; abundance: NA; v_gene: TRBV30; CDR3aa: CAWTQEGTSPSPLHF
j_gene: TRBJ2-3; abundance: NA; v_gene: TRBV19; CDR3aa: CASSPLAGGGPGMYF
j_gene: TRBJ1-6; abundance: NA; v_gene: TRBV5-6; CDR3aa: CASSFPVQGSPLHF
j_gene: TRBJ2-7; abundance: NA; v_gene: TRBV28; CDR3aa: CASSFLGQGTGTYEQYF
j_gene: TRBJ2-1; abundance: NA; v_gene: TRBV5-6; CDR3aa: CASSRLSSASYNEQFF
j_gene: TRBJ1-1; abundance: NA; v_gene: TRBV29-1; CDR3aa: CSVETEFMNTEAFF
j_gene: TRBJ1-3; abundance: few; v_gene: TRBV10-2; CDR3aa: CASSEIQGTGNTIYF
j_gene: TRBJ2-3; abundance: NA; v_gene: TRBV5-6; CDR3aa: CASSLWDTRDSTDTQYF
j_gene: TRBJ1-1; abundance: NA; v_gene: TRBV4-1; CDR3aa: CASSQVRGQGNTEAFF
j_gene: TRBJ2-7; abundance: NA; v_gene: TRBV5-4; CDR3aa: CASSPASGEQYF
j_gene: TRBJ2-7; abundance: NA; v_gene: TRBV7-9; CDR3aa: CASTRPEGEVYEQYF
j_gene: TRBJ2-7; abundance: NA; v_gene: TRBV5-1; CDR3aa: CASSLRGTEQYF